The T cell receptor (beta chain) under discussion was sequenced for a study of PD-1 blockade in classical Hodgkin lymphoma. Study-level findings and limits: Any patient who commenced nivolumab under 1 year after ASCT was excluded. Baseline TCR diversity was reportedly lower in newly diagnosed patients than healthy donors. Repertoire difference causes, possibly disease activity or prior therapy, remain undefined.

Repertoires were generated with immunoSEQ multiplex PCR, while TCRdb's copy carries only in-frame clones and drops some. Altogether fewer than 100,000 clones are present, about nine tenths being singletons, with the ten largest covering roughly 2.8%. This clone was seen only once. Its antigen is currently unknown. No patient escaped relapse after autologous stem cell transplantation, and brentuximab vedotin exposure varied. Complete response, partial response or progressive disease was each patient's best response. CDR3 length equals 15 residues. The ends were cut back, 2 bases at V and 2 bases at J, with 14 bases in the middle. Germline V gene sequence: CDR1 SGHNT, CDR2 YYREEE (reference sequence).

The specimen comprised peripheral blood mononuclear cells (PBMCs), sampled at baseline. The clonotype originates from a human donor with classical Hodgkin lymphoma. The chain has TRBV5-4 and TRBJ2-7; weak D call: TRBD2 (6 bases). The CDR3 region has the DNA TGTGCCAGCAGCTTAGGCGGGATCCCCACCTACGAGCAGTACTTC. This encodes CASSLGGIPTYEQYF.